The present TCR beta chain was sequenced within a study of somatic mutations in cytotoxic T cells in rheumatoid arthritis. Across the study: There were some V beta antibody-stained T-cell populations flow-sorted at nearly 100% purity, and these included V beta1+ cells sequenced for TCRB.

Of note for this clone: Its antigen is unknown.

This table comes from immunoSEQ multiplex PCR, and its TCRdb copy is limited to in-frame clones, with some not included. The sample lists just over 15,000 clones; less than 85% were seen once. General study results and limits: Adjustment for multiple comparisons was not applied to the slight TRBV07 underrepresentation observed in rheumatoid arthritis patients. Exceedance of 20% of CD8+ cells by the largest CD8+ clone occurred in about an eighth of the roughly 60 patients. A rise in CD8+ clonality with age was seen in rheumatoid arthritis patients but not in healthy controls.

J lost 5 bases, V lost 6 bases, and 7 bases had no gene match. The CDR3 runs 14 residues. The V gene's germline CDR1 is SGHVS and CDR2 FQNEAQ. V usage is TRBV7-8 and J usage is TRBJ2-7; 10 bases line up with TRBD1. What was sequenced was CD8+ T cells sorted from blood. This clonotype was sampled from an adult with rheumatoid arthritis. CDR3 sequence reads: CASRPPGTGDEQYF. In nucleotides, the CDR3 is TGTGCCAGCAGGCCACCCGGGACAGGGGACGAGCAGTACTTC.